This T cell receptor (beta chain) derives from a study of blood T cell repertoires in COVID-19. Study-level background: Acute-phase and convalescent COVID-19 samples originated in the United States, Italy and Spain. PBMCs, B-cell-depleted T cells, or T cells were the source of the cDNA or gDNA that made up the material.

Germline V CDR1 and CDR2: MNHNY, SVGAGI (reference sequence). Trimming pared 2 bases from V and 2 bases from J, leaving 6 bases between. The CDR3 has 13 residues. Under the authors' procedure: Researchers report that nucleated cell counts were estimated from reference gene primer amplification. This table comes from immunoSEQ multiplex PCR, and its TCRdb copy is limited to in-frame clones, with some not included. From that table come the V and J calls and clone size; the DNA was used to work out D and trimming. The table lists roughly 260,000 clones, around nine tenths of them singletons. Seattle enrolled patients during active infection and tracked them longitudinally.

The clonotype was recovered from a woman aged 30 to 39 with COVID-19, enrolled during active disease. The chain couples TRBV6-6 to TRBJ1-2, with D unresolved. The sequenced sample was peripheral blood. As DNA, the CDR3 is TGTGCCAGCAGTTACGCGGAAAACTATGGCTACACCTTC. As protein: CASSYAENYGYTF.